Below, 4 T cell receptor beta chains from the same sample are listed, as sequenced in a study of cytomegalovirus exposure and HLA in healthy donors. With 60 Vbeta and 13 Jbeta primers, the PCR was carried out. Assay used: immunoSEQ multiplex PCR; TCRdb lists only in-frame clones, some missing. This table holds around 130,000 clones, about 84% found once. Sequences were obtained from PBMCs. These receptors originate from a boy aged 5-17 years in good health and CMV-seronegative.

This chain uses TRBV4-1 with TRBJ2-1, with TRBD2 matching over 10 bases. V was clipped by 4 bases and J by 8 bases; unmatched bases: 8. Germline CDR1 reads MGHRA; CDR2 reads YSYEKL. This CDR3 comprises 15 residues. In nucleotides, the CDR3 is TGCGCCAGCAGCCCTGGGACTAGCGAGAGGGATGAGCAGTTCTTC. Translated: CASSPGTSERDEQFF.

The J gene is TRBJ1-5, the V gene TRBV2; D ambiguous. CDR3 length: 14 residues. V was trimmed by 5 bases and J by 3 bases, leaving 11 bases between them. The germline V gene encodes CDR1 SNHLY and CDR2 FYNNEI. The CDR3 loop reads CASSREQINQPQHF. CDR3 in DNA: TGTGCCAGCAGTCGGGAACAGATCAATCAGCCCCAGCATTTT. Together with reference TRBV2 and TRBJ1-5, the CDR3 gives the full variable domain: EPEVTQTPSHQVTQMGQEVILRCVPISNHLYFYWYRQILGQKVEFLVSFYNNEISEKSEIFDDQFSVERPDGSNFTLKIRSTKLEDSAMYFCASSREQINQPQHFGDGTRLSIL.

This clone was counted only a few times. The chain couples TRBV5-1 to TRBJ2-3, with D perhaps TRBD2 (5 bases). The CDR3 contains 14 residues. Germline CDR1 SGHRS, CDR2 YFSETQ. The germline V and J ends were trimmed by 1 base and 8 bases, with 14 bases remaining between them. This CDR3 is CASSLQTNRGTQYF. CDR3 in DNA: TGCGCCAGCAGCTTGCAGACGAATCGGGGTACGCAGTATTTT.

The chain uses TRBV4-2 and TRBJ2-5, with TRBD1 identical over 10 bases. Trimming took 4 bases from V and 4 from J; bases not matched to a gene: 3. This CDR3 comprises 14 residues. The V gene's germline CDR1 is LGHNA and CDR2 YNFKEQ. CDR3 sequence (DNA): TGTGCCAGCAGCCCGGGACAGGGGAGAGAGACCCAGTACTTC. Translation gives CASSPGQGRETQYF.